This TCR beta chain was observed in a study of cytomegalovirus exposure and HLA in healthy donors. Study-wide background: Roughly 180 million T cells yielded roughly 120 million unique TCR beta sequences, as an earlier analysis found.

Primers: 60 Vbeta forward and 13 Jbeta reverse. Data came from immunoSEQ multiplex PCR; TCRdb stores just in-frame clones and leaves some out. This sample yields about 170,000 clones, of which 70% to 90% are seen a single time; approximately 2.5% belongs to the top ten. The study's findings and limits: TCR sequences were mostly rare, though some public TCRs occurred in many donors.

The CDR3 covers 17 residues. V shed 7 bases, J shed 2 bases, and the junction held 10 bases outside the gene matches. Looked up from germline, CDR1 is LNHNV and CDR2 is YYDKDF (reference sequence). This clone was picked up a small number of times. Its antigen remains unknown. The chain joins TRBV15 to TRBJ2-6, with 8 bases that match TRBD1. Specimen: PBMCs. This receptor was obtained from a man in his thirties or forties in good health and CMV-seropositive. The CDR3: CATTLGQGLTGANVLTF. The DNA of the CDR3 is TGTGCCACCACCTTAGGACAGGGTCTTACTGGGGCCAACGTCCTGACTTTC.